One sample yielded the 8 T cell receptor beta chains listed below, sequenced in a study of blood T cell repertoires in COVID-19. The table came from immunoSEQ multiplex PCR; TCRdb's copy has only in-frame clones and leaves some out. The table lists nearly 250,000 clones, approximately 85% of them singletons. The sequencing sample was made of peripheral blood. Receptors originate from a woman at least 80 years old with COVID-19, enrolled during active disease.

This clone was observed once. The rearrangement links TRBV28 to TRBJ1-2; 9 positions match TRBD1. Germline CDR1 reads MDHEN; CDR2 reads SYDVKM. The J segment lost 12 bases and the V segment lost 5 bases, leaving 16 bases of the junction unmatched. CDR3 length equals 15 residues. The CDR3 here is CASSPSIRTGERNTF. CDR3 nucleotides: TGTGCCAGCAGTCCTTCCATCCGGACAGGGGAGAGGAACACCTTC.

A few counts support this clone. This chain links TRBV5-1 with TRBJ2-3; unclear D gene. V shed 3 bases and J shed 2 bases, with 7 bases lying between them. This CDR3 is built from 13 residues. Germline CDR1 and CDR2: SGHRS and YFSETQ. CDR3 in amino acids: CASSYQFTDTQYF. The CDR3, as DNA: TGCGCCAGCAGCTATCAGTTCACAGATACGCAGTATTTT.

V and J are TRBV3-1 (or the pseudogene TRBV3-2) and TRBJ2-5; the match to TRBD2 covers 11 bases. The length of the CDR3 is 13 residues. CDR1 is LGHDT and CDR2 is YNNKEL in the germline V gene (reference sequence). J was trimmed by 5 bases and V by 6 bases; bases with no gene match: 2. Here the CDR3 DNA reads TGTGCCAGCAGGCGACTAGCGGGGGAGACCCAGTACTTC. Its translation is CASRRLAGETQYF.

With regard to this clone: A junction end diverges from the germline sequence, so it may reflect a read error. In the same sample, other DNA sequences code for this CDR3. This sequence joins TRBV7-8 and TRBJ2-6; a possible D gene is TRBD1 (6 bases). There are 18 residues in the CDR3. CDR1 and CDR2 (germline): SGHVS, FQNEAQ. CDR3 amino acids: CASSLEGVLPAGANVLTF. CDR3 in DNA: TGTGCCAGCAGCTTAGAGGGGGTCTTACCCGCTGGGGCCAACGTCTTGACTTTC. Variable domain in full (rest from reference TRBV7-8 and TRBJ2-6): GAGVSQSPRYKVAKRGQDVALRCDPISGHVSLFWYQQALGQGPEFLTYFQNEAQLDKSGLPSDRFFAERPEGSVSTLKIQRTQQEDSAVYLCASSLEGVLPAGANVLTFGAGSRLTVL.

The chain uses TRBV19 and TRBJ1-2; 11 bases align to TRBD1. The ends lost 1 base at V and 7 bases at J; junction bases unmatched: 14. CDR1 and CDR2 from the germline V gene are LNHDA and SQIVND (reference sequence). The CDR3 contains 18 residues. CDR3: CASSIARAGQGARGGYTF. The CDR3 DNA reads as TGTGCCAGTAGTATAGCCCGAGCCGGACAGGGGGCGCGTGGTGGCTACACCTTC. Combining the CDR3 with reference TRBV19 and TRBJ1-2 gives the whole variable domain DGGITQSPKYLFRKEGQNVTLSCEQNLNHDAMYWYRQDPGQGLRLIYYSQIVNDFQKGDIAEGYSVSREKKESFPLTVTSAQKNPTAFYLCASSIARAGQGARGGYTFGSGTRLTVV.

The rearrangement uses TRBV7-8 and TRBJ2-7, with a possible D match to TRBD2 (5 bases). Germline lookup yields CDR1 SGHVS and CDR2 FQNEAQ. The CDR3 runs to 15 residues. The V gene lost 2 bases and the J gene lost 0 bases, with 11 bases spanning the gap. This CDR3 reads CASSLKLDTSYEQYF. In DNA form, the CDR3 reads TGTGCCAGCAGCTTAAAACTAGACACCTCCTACGAGCAGTACTTC.

The chain recombines TRBV7-9 with TRBJ1-2; TRBD1 matches at 9 bases. V shed 5 bases and J 4 bases; nucleotides not matched to a gene: 17. The CDR3 is 18 amino acids. Germline V gives CDR1 SEHNR, CDR2 FQNEAQ (reference sequence). The CDR3 DNA reads TGTGCCAGCAGCGCCTCGGATAGGACAGGGGCCAGAGGCTATGGCTACACCTTC. Translating it yields CASSASDRTGARGYGYTF.

The CDR3 loop reads CSASASGQGSQPQHF. Here the CDR3 DNA reads TGCAGTGCTAGTGCTAGTGGACAGGGCAGTCAGCCCCAGCATTTT. This rearrangement joins TRBV20-1 to TRBJ1-5; 8 bases align to TRBD1. Germline assignment: CDR1 DFQATT and CDR2 SNEGSKA (reference sequence). The J segment lost 6 bases and the V segment lost 3 bases, leaving 10 bases of the junction unmatched. The CDR3 contains 15 residues.